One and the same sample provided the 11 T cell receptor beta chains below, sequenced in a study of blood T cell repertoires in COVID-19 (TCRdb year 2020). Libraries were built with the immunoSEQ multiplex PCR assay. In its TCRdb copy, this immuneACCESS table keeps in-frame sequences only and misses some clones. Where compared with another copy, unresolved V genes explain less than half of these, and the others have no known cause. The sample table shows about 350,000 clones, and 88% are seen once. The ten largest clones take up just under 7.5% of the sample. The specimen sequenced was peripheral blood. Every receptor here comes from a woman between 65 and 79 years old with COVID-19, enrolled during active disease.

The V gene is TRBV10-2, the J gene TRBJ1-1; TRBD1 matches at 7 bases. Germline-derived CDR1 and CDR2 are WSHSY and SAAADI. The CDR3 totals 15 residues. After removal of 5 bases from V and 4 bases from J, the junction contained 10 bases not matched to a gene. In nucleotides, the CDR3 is TGCGCCAGCAGTTCCGCCGGGACAGACGGCACTGAAGCTTTCTTT. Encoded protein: CASSSAGTDGTEAFF.

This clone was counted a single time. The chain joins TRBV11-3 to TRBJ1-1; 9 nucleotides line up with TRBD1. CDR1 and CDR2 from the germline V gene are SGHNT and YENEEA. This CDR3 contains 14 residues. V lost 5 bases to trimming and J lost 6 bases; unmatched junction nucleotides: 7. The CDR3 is CASSPRQGGPEAFF. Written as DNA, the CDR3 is TGTGCCAGCAGCCCCCGACAGGGGGGGCCTGAAGCTTTCTTT.

CDR3 loop: CASRGQPYGYTF. The CDR3 region has the DNA TGTGCCAGCAGGGGACAGCCCTATGGCTACACCTTC. The genes are TRBV25-1 and TRBJ1-2; TRBD1 matches at 7 bases. Germline CDR1 MGHDK, CDR2 SYGVNS. The CDR3 is 12 amino acids. V dropped 6 bases and J dropped 4; count of bases not matched to a gene: 2.

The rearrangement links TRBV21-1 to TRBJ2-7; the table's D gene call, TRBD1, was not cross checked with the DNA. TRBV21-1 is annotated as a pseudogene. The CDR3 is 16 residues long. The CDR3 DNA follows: TGTGCCAGCAGCAAGTGGCGAGGGGGCCCAGGCTACGAGCAGTACTTC. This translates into CASSKWRGGPGYEQYF.

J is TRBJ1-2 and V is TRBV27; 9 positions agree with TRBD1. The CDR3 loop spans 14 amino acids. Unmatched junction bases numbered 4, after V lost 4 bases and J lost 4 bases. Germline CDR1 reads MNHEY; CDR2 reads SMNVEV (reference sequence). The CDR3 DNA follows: TGTGCCAGCAGTTATGGGACAGGGCTCTATGGCTACACCTTC. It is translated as CASSYGTGLYGYTF.

CDR3 loop: CASSYAGERANYGYTF. The CDR3 DNA follows: TGTGCCAGCAGTTATGCTGGGGAGCGAGCTAACTATGGCTACACCTTC. The rearrangement links TRBV6-2 or TRBV6-3 to TRBJ1-2; D is ambiguous. This CDR3 has 16 residues. V dropped 3 bases and J dropped 0 bases, with 14 bases sitting between them. Germline V gene sequence: CDR1 MNHEY, CDR2 SVGEGT.

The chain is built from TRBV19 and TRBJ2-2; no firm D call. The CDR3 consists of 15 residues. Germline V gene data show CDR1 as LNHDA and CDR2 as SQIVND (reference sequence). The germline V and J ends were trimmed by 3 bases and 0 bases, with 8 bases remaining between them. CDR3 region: CASSMRLANTGELFF. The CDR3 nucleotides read TGTGCCAGTAGTATGAGGCTAGCGAACACCGGGGAGCTGTTTTTT.

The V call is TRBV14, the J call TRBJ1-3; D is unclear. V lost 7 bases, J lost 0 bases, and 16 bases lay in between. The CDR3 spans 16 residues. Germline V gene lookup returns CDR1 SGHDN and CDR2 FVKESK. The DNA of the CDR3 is TGTGCCAGCAACCTGTGGAACGAGGACTCTGGAAACACCATATATTTT. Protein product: CASNLWNEDSGNTIYF. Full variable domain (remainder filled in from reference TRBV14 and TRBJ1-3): EAGVTQFPSHSVIEKGQTVTLRCDPISGHDNLYWYRRVMGKEIKFLLHFVKESKQDESGMPNNRFLAERTGGTYSTLKVQPAELEDSGVYFCASNLWNEDSGNTIYFGEGSWLTVV.

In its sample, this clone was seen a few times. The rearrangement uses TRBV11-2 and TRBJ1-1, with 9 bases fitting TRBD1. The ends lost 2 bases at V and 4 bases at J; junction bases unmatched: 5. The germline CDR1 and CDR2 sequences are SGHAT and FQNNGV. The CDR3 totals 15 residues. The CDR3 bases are TGTGCCAGCAGCTTACAAGGGACAGGGATCACTGAAGCTTTCTTT. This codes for CASSLQGTGITEAFF.

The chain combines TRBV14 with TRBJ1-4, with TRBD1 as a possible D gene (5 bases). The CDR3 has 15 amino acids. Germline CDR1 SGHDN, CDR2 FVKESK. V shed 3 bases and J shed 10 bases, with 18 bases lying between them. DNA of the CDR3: TGTGCCAGCAGCCACCAAAAGGGAGGGGAGGGAAAACTGTTTTTT. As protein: CASSHQKGGEGKLFF.

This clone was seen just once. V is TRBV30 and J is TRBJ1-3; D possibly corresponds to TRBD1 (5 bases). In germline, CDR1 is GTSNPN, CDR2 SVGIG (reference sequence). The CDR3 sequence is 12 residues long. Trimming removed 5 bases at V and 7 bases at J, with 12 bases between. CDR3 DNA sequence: TGTGCCTGGGAGGCAGGGAGGAACACCATATATTTT. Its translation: CAWEAGRNTIYF.